The sequence of this T cell receptor (beta chain) was determined in a study of siplizumab effects on memory and regulatory T cells. Points from the study as a whole: Mappable alloreactive CD4+ clones were on average around 70% Treg-derived with siplizumab, approximately 30% in controls. Researchers could map only a minor fraction of alloreactive clones to unstimulated subsets. Alloreactive sequences tracing back to unstimulated CD4+ memory cells fell significantly with siplizumab. Proliferating CD4+ or CD8+ clones, roughly 80-95% of them, lacked an assignable naive or memory phenotype.

Remarks on this clone: Its specificity is not known.

The germline V gene encodes CDR1 GTSNPN and CDR2 SVGIG (reference sequence). The CDR3 sequence is 15 residues long. The germline V and J ends were trimmed by 3 bases and 2 bases, with 14 bases remaining between them. The table came from immunoSEQ multiplex PCR; TCRdb's copy has only in-frame clones and leaves some out. Of around 120,000 clones listed, approximately 94% are singletons. The receptor was isolated from a human donor in good health. The chain couples TRBV30 to TRBJ1-5, with D uncertain. The source material was non-Treg CD4+ T cells sorted from blood. CDR3 protein: CAWSPASGRNQPQHF. For the CDR3, the DNA is TGTGCCTGGAGCCCCGCCAGCGGCCGCAATCAGCCCCAGCATTTT. Filled out from reference TRBV30 and TRBJ1-5, the complete variable domain reads SQTIHQWPATLVQPVGSPLSLECTVEGTSNPNLYWYRQAAGRGLQLLFYSVGIGQISSEVPQNLSASRPQDRQFILSSKKLLLSDSGFYLCAWSPASGRNQPQHFGDGTRLSIL.